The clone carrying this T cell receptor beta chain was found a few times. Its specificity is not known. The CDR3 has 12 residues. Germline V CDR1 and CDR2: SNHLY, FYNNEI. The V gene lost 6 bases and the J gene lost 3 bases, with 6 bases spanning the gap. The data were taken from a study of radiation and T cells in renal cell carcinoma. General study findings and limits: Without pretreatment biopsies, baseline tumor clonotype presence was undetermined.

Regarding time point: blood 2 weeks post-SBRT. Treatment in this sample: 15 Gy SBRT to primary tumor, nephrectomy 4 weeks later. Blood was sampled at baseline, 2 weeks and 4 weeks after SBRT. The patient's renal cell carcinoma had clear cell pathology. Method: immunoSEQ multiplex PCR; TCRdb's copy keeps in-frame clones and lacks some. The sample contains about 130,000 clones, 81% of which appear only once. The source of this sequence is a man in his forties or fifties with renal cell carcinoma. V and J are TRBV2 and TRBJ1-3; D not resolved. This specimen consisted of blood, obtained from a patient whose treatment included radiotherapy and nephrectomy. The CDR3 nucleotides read TGTGCCAGCAGCCTGGATGGAAACACCATATATTTT. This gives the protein CASSLDGNTIYF. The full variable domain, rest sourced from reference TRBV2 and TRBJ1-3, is EPEVTQTPSHQVTQMGQEVILRCVPISNHLYFYWYRQILGQKVEFLVSFYNNEISEKSEIFDDQFSVERPDGSNFTLKIRSTKLEDSAMYFCASSLDGNTIYFGEGSWLTVV.